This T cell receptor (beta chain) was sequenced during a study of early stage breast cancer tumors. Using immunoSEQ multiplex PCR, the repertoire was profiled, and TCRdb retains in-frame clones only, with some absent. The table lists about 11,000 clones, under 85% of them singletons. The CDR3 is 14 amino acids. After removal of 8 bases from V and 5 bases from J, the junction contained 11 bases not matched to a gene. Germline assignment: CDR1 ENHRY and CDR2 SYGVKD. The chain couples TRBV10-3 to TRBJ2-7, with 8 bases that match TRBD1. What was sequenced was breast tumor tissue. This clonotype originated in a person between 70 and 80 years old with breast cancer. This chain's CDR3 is CAISAGQGFHEQYF. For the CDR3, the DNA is TGTGCCATCTCAGCAGGACAGGGCTTCCACGAGCAGTACTTC.